This T cell receptor beta chain was captured in a study of blood T cell repertoires in COVID-19. Overall study: Acute-phase and convalescent COVID-19 samples originated in the United States, Italy and Spain. PBMCs, B-cell-depleted T cells, or T cells were the source of the cDNA or gDNA that made up the material.

As processed by the authors: Amplifying reference gene primers gave estimates of nucleated cell counts. Only in-frame clones appear in the TCRdb table, and some are missing; sequencing was by immunoSEQ multiplex PCR. Clone size and V and J calls were adopted from that table, with D and trimming inferred from the DNA. The table records under 500,000 clones, approximately 90% of them present only once. CDR3 length equals 17 residues. Germline V lookup: CDR1 SGHDT, CDR2 YYEEEE. Trimming took 4 bases from V and 0 from J; bases not matched to a gene: 10. The rearrangement joins TRBV5-6 to TRBJ2-7, with 10 nucleotides matching TRBD2. This TCR derives from a woman aged 25 to 45 with acute or convalescent COVID-19. The specimen sequenced was peripheral blood. The CDR3 bases are TGTGCCAGCAGCCAAGGACTAGCGGCCGAGAGCTCCTACGAGCAGTACTTC. Translating gives CASSQGLAAESSYEQYF.